This T cell receptor (beta chain) appears in the sequencing data of a study of tumor and adjacent non-tumor tissue in lung cancer. Trimming removed 1 base at V and 3 bases at J, with 14 bases between. This CDR3 is built from 16 residues. Germline V gene sequence: CDR1 SGHNT, CDR2 YENEEA. A modified ARM-PCR protocol with three rounds of nested PCR amplified TCRbeta. TCRdb reanalysed the multiplex PCR reads using MiXCR and keeps one entry per CDR3 protein. The sample contains more than 45,000 distinct CDR3 sequences, about 70% of which appear only once. RNA was extracted from bulk tissue without any cell sorting. This non-tumor lung sample came from over 3 cm beyond the tumor edge.

Specimen: distant non-tumor lung tissue. The chain is built from TRBV11-3 and TRBJ2-3; D is ambiguous. This TCR was sampled from a woman aged 60 to 75 with non-small cell lung cancer. The CDR3 sequence: CASSLGPLAGTDTQYF. In nucleotides, the CDR3 is TGTGCCAGCAGCTTAGGGCCCTTAGCTGGGACAGATACGCAGTATTTT.